This passage covers 27 T cell receptor beta chains from one sample sequenced in a study of blood T cell repertoires in COVID-19. Sequenced by immunoSEQ multiplex PCR; TCRdb stores in-frame clones only, minus some. The table has under 250,000 clones, almost 85% seen once. The sample consisted of peripheral blood. These receptor sequences come from a woman between 70 and 85 years old with COVID-19, enrolled during active disease.

The chain has TRBV21-1 and TRBJ2-3; the DNA was not used to check the table's D call, TRBD2. TRBV21-1 is given as a pseudogene. The CDR3 is 18 residues long. For the CDR3, the DNA is TGTGCCAGCAGCAAAAGGCTGTGTAGCGGGAGCCGCACAGATACGCAGTATTTT. The encoded protein is CASSKRLCSGSRTDTQYF.

This clone is a singleton in its sample. J is TRBJ1-2 and V is TRBV2; TRBD1 matches 9 bases. Looked up from germline, CDR1 is SNHLY and CDR2 is FYNNEI. CDR3 length: 14 amino acids. Trimming at V came to 3 bases and at J to 7 bases, leaving 6 bases not matched to a gene. The CDR3 DNA reads TGTGCCAGCAGTGATATGGGACAGGGCCGTGGCTACACCTTC. As protein: CASSDMGQGRGYTF.

A few counts support this clone. The genes are TRBV3-1 (or the pseudogene TRBV3-2) and TRBJ1-4; D is ambiguous. CDR1 and CDR2 (germline): LGHDT, YNNKEL (reference sequence). Trimming took off 0 bases at V and 5 bases at J, with 10 bases between the two ends. The CDR3 extends over 15 amino acids. The CDR3 DNA follows: TGTGCCAGCAGCCAAGATTGGAACAGCAATGAAAAACTGTTTTTT. Its translation is CASSQDWNSNEKLFF.

The rearrangement uses TRBV7-2 and TRBJ2-2; 13 bases are a match to TRBD2. Germline CDR1 is SGHTA and CDR2 is FQGNSA. CDR3 length: 16 residues. The V and J ends lost 5 bases and 4 bases, in that order; junction bases with no gene match: 4. CDR3 protein: CASSKTSGRATGELFF. The CDR3 DNA reads as TGTGCCAGCAGCAAAACTAGCGGGAGGGCCACCGGGGAGCTGTTTTTT.

The CDR3 region is CASSLVRAGYTF. The CDR3 DNA sequence: TGTGCCAGCAGCTTGGTCAGGGCTGGCTACACCTTC. The chain has TRBV7-2 and TRBJ1-2; D is perhaps TRBD1 (5 bases). Germline CDR1 SGHTA, CDR2 FQGNSA. V lost 3 bases and J lost 7, with 9 bases in between. The CDR3 has 12 amino acids.

This chain uses TRBV29-1 with TRBJ1-1; 10 bases fit TRBD1. CDR3 size: 15 residues. Trimming cost V 7 bases and J 5 bases; bases outside gene matches: 13. Germline CDR1 and CDR2: SQVTM and ANQGSEA. CDR3 amino acids: CSAQGQGGLGTEAFF. As DNA, the CDR3 is TGCAGCGCCCAAGGACAGGGGGGATTGGGGACTGAAGCTTTCTTT.

In regard to this clone: One end of the junction fails to match germline, which may point to a read error. The rearrangement joins TRBV5-6 to TRBJ1-2, with D perhaps TRBD1 (6 bases). This CDR3 has 12 residues. CDR1 is SGHDT, CDR2 YYEEEE, per germline. CDR3 in DNA: TGTGCCAGCAGCCAGGTTCGGGACACCTACCTCTTC. Protein product: CASSQVRDTYLF.

The chain links TRBV7-6 to TRBJ1-6; no clear D. The CDR3 consists of 16 residues. Per the germline V gene, CDR1 is SGHVS and CDR2 is FNYEAQ. Deletions cut 2 bases from V and 3 bases from J, with 11 bases between. CDR3 nucleotide sequence: TGTGCCAGCAGCTTAAGTGTAGGGAGCTATAATTCACCCCTCCACTTT. Protein product: CASSLSVGSYNSPLHF.

The V gene is TRBV7-9, the J gene TRBJ2-5; 11 bases are shared with TRBD1. This CDR3 comprises 17 residues. Germline V lookup: CDR1 SEHNR, CDR2 FQNEAQ (reference sequence). V dropped 5 bases and J dropped 5; count of bases not matched to a gene: 13. This CDR3 reads CASSGAPGTGGGETQYF. CDR3 nucleotide sequence: TGTGCCAGCAGCGGAGCCCCAGGGACAGGGGGTGGGGAGACCCAGTACTTC.

The genes are TRBV30 and TRBJ2-2, with 14 bases matching TRBD2. The CDR3 consists of 17 residues. V was clipped by 2 bases and J by 3 bases; unmatched bases: 5. Looked up from germline, CDR1 is GTSNPN and CDR2 is SVGIG (reference sequence). CDR3 DNA sequence: TGTGCCTGGAGTAGGTCGGGACTAGCGGGGGACACCGGGGAGCTGTTTTTT. Protein product: CAWSRSGLAGDTGELFF.

This clone was picked up a small number of times. The CDR3 region has the DNA TGTGCCAGCCGACCCCAGGGTCTTGTGATGAACACTGAAGCTTTCTTT. Encoded protein: CASRPQGLVMNTEAFF. This sequence joins TRBV19 and TRBJ1-1; D is perhaps TRBD1 (5 bases). The CDR3 extends over 16 amino acids. Germline loops: CDR1 LNHDA, CDR2 SQIVND (reference sequence). The ends were cut back, 9 bases at V and 0 bases at J, with 20 bases in the middle.

This clone has a single count. This chain uses TRBV11-3 with TRBJ2-2; the match to TRBD2 covers 10 bases. The CDR3 has 16 amino acids. CDR1 is SGHNT, CDR2 YENEEA, per germline. V dropped 8 bases and J dropped 6; count of bases not matched to a gene: 12. The CDR3 spells CASVRGTSVAPGELFF. Here the CDR3 DNA reads TGTGCCAGCGTACGAGGGACTAGCGTGGCCCCCGGGGAGCTGTTTTTT.

The chain combines TRBV20-1 with TRBJ2-7, with D possibly matching TRBD1 (6 bases). The ends were cut back, 3 bases at V and 3 bases at J, with 6 bases in the middle. Germline lookup yields CDR1 DFQATT and CDR2 SNEGSKA (reference sequence). The CDR3 has 11 residues. CDR3 nucleotide sequence: TGCAGTGCTAGGACAGGCTACGAGCAGTACTTC. Its translation: CSARTGYEQYF.

This sequence joins TRBV24-1 and TRBJ1-1; D may be TRBD1 (6 bases). Germline CDR1 reads KGHDR; CDR2 reads SFDVKD. CDR3 size: 13 residues. Between the trimmed V and J ends, which lost 4 bases and 6 bases, there was a span of 11 bases. Here the CDR3 DNA reads TGTGCCACCAGTGAAGCGGGACAATCTGAAGCTTTCTTT. Its protein is CATSEAGQSEAFF.

The chain joins TRBV28 to TRBJ1-1, with a weak D call TRBD1 (5 bases). Trimming left V 2 bases short and J 8 bases short, with 12 bases between. Germline CDR1 and CDR2: MDHEN and SYDVKM. The CDR3 length is 13 residues. The CDR3 loop reads CASSLHRSGEAFF. The CDR3 DNA is TGTGCCAGCAGTTTACACCGATCAGGGGAAGCTTTCTTT.

V and J are TRBV18 and TRBJ1-6; D possibly corresponds to TRBD1 (6 bases). The CDR3 contains 16 residues. V dropped 6 bases and J dropped 5 bases, with 17 bases sitting between them. From germline, CDR1 is KGHSH and CDR2 LQKENI. The CDR3: CASSFSRGLNNSPLHF. The CDR3 nucleotides read TGTGCCAGCTCGTTCAGCAGGGGCTTGAATAATTCACCCCTCCACTTT.

The chain uses TRBV24-1 and TRBJ2-7; D might be TRBD1 (6 bases). The CDR3 extends over 15 amino acids. Germline assignment: CDR1 KGHDR and CDR2 SFDVKD. Trimming took 4 bases from V and 0 from J, leaving 12 bases between them. This chain's CDR3 is CATSDPRDNSYEQYF. For the CDR3, the DNA is TGTGCCACCAGTGACCCCCGGGACAACTCCTACGAGCAGTACTTC.

DNA of the CDR3: TGTGCCAGCAGTTACCCTGGAGTATTTGGAGAGACCCAGTACTTC. Translating gives CASSYPGVFGETQYF. The V call is TRBV6-2 or TRBV6-3, the J call TRBJ2-5; D not resolved. The CDR3 is 15 amino acids. V was shortened by 2 bases and J by 4 bases, with 14 bases between the two germline ends. The V gene's germline CDR1 is MNHEY and CDR2 SVGEGT.

This chain connects TRBV5-4 to TRBJ2-2; tentative D call: TRBD2 (5 bases). Looked up from germline, CDR1 is SGHNT and CDR2 is YYREEE (reference sequence). V was shortened by 7 bases and J by 7 bases, with 17 bases between the two germline ends. This CDR3 is built from 14 residues. In DNA form, the CDR3 reads TGTGCCAGCTCTGACCGGCGGGTTGGCGGGGAGCTGTTTTTT. This codes for CASSDRRVGGELFF.

The chain is built from TRBV29-1 and TRBJ2-5; TRBD2 agrees at 12 bases. The germline gives CDR1 SQVTM, CDR2 ANQGSEA. The V gene end was trimmed by 4 bases and the J gene end by 5 bases; junction bases not matched to a gene: 8. The CDR3 length is 15 residues. CDR3 protein: CSVGLAGGLGETQYF. The CDR3 DNA sequence: TGCAGCGTTGGCCTAGCGGGGGGGCTGGGGGAGACCCAGTACTTC.

This sequence joins TRBV29-1 and TRBJ2-5, with TRBD1 as a possible D gene (7 bases). Looked up from germline, CDR1 is SQVTM and CDR2 is ANQGSEA. The CDR3 spans 13 residues. V was pared by 8 bases and J by 0 bases, with 13 bases between. CDR3: CSLGGQNQETQYF. CDR3 coding DNA: TGCAGCTTGGGGGGACAGAACCAAGAGACCCAGTACTTC.

The chain couples TRBV10-3 to TRBJ2-5; the match to TRBD2 covers 13 bases. The CDR3 spans 17 residues. Trimming cost V 0 bases and J 2 bases; bases outside gene matches: 3. CDR1 and CDR2 (germline): ENHRY, SYGVKD. The CDR3 sequence is CAISESGLAGVQETQYF. The DNA of the CDR3 is TGTGCCATCAGTGAGTCCGGACTAGCGGGAGTTCAAGAGACCCAGTACTTC.

The chain combines TRBV19 with TRBJ2-5; 8 bases agree with TRBD1. Trimming cost V 0 bases and J 5 bases; bases outside gene matches: 8. Germline V gene data show CDR1 as LNHDA and CDR2 as SQIVND (reference sequence). CDR3 length: 16 amino acids. The CDR3 DNA sequence: TGTGCCAGTAGTATAGACCCCGGCAGGGGGCCGGAGACCCAGTACTTC. Protein sequence: CASSIDPGRGPETQYF.

The chain combines TRBV5-4 with TRBJ1-2; D uncertain. The CDR3 contains 13 residues. Germline CDR1 reads SGHNT; CDR2 reads YYREEE (reference sequence). V was pared by 0 bases and J by 4 bases, with 7 bases between. The CDR3 spells CASSLGQSYGYTF. The CDR3 coding sequence is TGTGCCAGCAGCTTGGGACAATCCTATGGCTACACCTTC.

This chain connects TRBV4-3 to TRBJ1-1, with D unclear. Germline loops: CDR1 LGHNA, CDR2 YSLEER. Trimming removed 1 base from V and 0 bases from J, with 12 bases in between. The CDR3 is made up of 16 amino acids. CDR3 sequence reads: CASSQVRRPMNTEAFF. CDR3 bases: TGCGCCAGCAGCCAAGTGCGGAGGCCGATGAACACTGAAGCTTTCTTT.

The chain joins TRBV6-5 to TRBJ1-2; 7 nucleotides align to TRBD1. The V gene's germline CDR1 is MNHEY and CDR2 SVGAGI. The CDR3 totals 13 residues. V trimming: 5 bases; J trimming: 8 bases; junction bases outside the gene matches: 8. In nucleotides, the CDR3 is TGTGCCAGCAGTCGGGACAGCCCAGGGGGCTACACCTTC. Translation gives CASSRDSPGGYTF.

The chain recombines TRBV3-1 (or the pseudogene TRBV3-2) with TRBJ2-1; 9 positions match TRBD2. This CDR3 has 16 residues. The germline V gene encodes CDR1 LGHDT and CDR2 YNNKEL (reference sequence). V lost 5 bases and J lost 8; bases outside the gene matches: 13. CDR3: CASSSTVAGELDEQFF. The CDR3 nucleotides read TGTGCCAGCAGCTCGACGGTAGCGGGAGAGTTAGATGAGCAGTTCTTC.